Shown below are 11 T cell receptor beta chains from a single sample sequenced in a study of cytomegalovirus exposure and HLA in healthy donors. With 60 Vbeta and 13 Jbeta primers, the PCR was carried out. Profiled with immunoSEQ multiplex PCR; TCRdb holds only in-frame clones, not every one. The sample contains 150,000 to 200,000 clones, approximately 71% of which appear only once. Source material: PBMCs. The receptors stem from a man younger than 35 in good health and CMV-seropositive.

The sample holds one count of this clone. The rearrangement links TRBV7-9 to TRBJ2-5; TRBD2 is a possible D gene (6 bases). The CDR3 is 15 residues long. The V end was cut by 5 bases, the J end by 3 bases, with 16 bases between. In germline, CDR1 is SEHNR, CDR2 FQNEAQ (reference sequence). The CDR3 region has the DNA TGTGCCAGCAGCCCGTGGGGGGAAGGTGAAGAGACCCAGTACTTC. Its translation is CASSPWGEGEETQYF.

The J gene is TRBJ1-1, the V gene TRBV30; no clear D gene. This CDR3 comprises 14 residues. From germline, CDR1 is GTSNPN and CDR2 SVGIG (reference sequence). Trimming pared 1 base from V and 5 bases from J, leaving 14 bases between. The CDR3 sequence: CAWSAAGVGTEAFF. The CDR3 coding sequence is TGTGCCTGGAGTGCCGCCGGGGTAGGGACTGAAGCTTTCTTT.

CDR3 protein: CASSLGGTPNEKLFF. DNA of the CDR3: TGCGCCAGCAGCTTGGGCGGGACGCCTAATGAAAAACTGTTTTTT. The J gene is TRBJ1-4, the V gene TRBV5-1, with a tentative D call TRBD1 (5 bases). The CDR3 contains 15 residues. The germline V gene has CDR1 SGHRS and CDR2 YFSETQ. Trimming took 0 bases from V and 3 from J, leaving 9 bases between them.

The count of this clone is one. In DNA form, the CDR3 reads TGTGCCAGCACGAGGGAAGAGACCCAGTACTTC. Translated: CASTREETQYF. V usage is TRBV2 and J usage is TRBJ2-5, with D perhaps TRBD2 (5 bases). The CDR3 runs to 11 residues. The V end lost 7 bases, the J end lost 3 bases, and 6 bases lay between the germline ends. Per germline, CDR1 SNHLY and CDR2 FYNNEI.

The V and J genes are TRBV6-5 and TRBJ2-7, with 9 bases matching TRBD1. The V gene's germline CDR1 is MNHEY and CDR2 SVGAGI. CDR3 size: 14 residues. V trimming: 5 bases; J trimming: 9 bases; junction bases outside the gene matches: 11. In DNA, the CDR3 is TGTGCCAGCAGTCCGAGGACAGGGGCAGTCGGGCAGTACTTC. Its translation: CASSPRTGAVGQYF.

The V and J genes are TRBV2 and TRBJ2-6; 14 nucleotides line up with TRBD2. The junction had 5 bases not matched to a gene; V was cut back by 8 bases and J by 2 bases. There are 17 residues in the CDR3. Looked up from germline, CDR1 is SNHLY and CDR2 is FYNNEI. The CDR3 sequence: CASEGLAGVAGANVLTF. DNA of the CDR3: TGTGCCAGCGAGGGACTAGCGGGAGTCGCTGGGGCCAACGTCCTGACTTTC.

In the case of this clone: An end of the junction differs from the germline gene, which may be a read error. The chain has TRBV5-4 and TRBJ1-2; 10 bases align to TRBD1. The CDR3 length is 13 residues. Germline V CDR1 and CDR2: SGHNT, YYREEE (reference sequence). The chain's CDR3 is CASTGTGVYGYPF. Written as DNA, the CDR3 is TGTGCCAGCACCGGGACAGGGGTTTACGGCTACCCCTTC. Drawing the rest from reference TRBV5-4 and TRBJ1-2, the complete variable domain is ETGVTQSPTHLIKTRGQQVTLRCSSQSGHNTVSWYQQALGQGPQFIFQYYREEENGRGNFPPRFSGLQFPNYSSELNVNALELDDSALYLCASTGTGVYGYPFGSGTRLTVV.

The chain combines TRBV2 with TRBJ2-5; 8 bases map to TRBD2. Germline assignment: CDR1 SNHLY and CDR2 FYNNEI. The CDR3 has 12 amino acids. V trimming: 11 bases; J trimming: 5 bases; junction bases outside the gene matches: 7. The CDR3 bases are TGTGCCTCCCACCCGGGGGGGGAGACCCAGTACTTC. This gives the protein CASHPGGETQYF.

On this clone itself: One end of the junction fails to match germline, which may point to a read error. The chain uses TRBV28 and TRBJ2-6; D unclear. The CDR3 contains 15 residues. The V gene's germline CDR1 is MDHEN and CDR2 SYDVKM. Written as DNA, the CDR3 is TGTCCCAGCAGTCCCAGGCTCTCTGGGGCCAACGTCCTGACTTTC. It encodes CPSSPRLSGANVLTF.

There are a few counts of this clone. The chain's CDR3 is CASSQGRAGEETQYF. In DNA form, the CDR3 reads TGCGCCAGCAGCCAAGGGAGGGCGGGAGAAGAGACCCAGTACTTC. The chain joins TRBV4-1 to TRBJ2-5, with 7 positions matching TRBD2. The junction had 5 bases not matched to a gene; V was cut back by 1 base and J by 3 bases. The CDR3 has 15 amino acids. Germline values: CDR1 MGHRA, CDR2 YSYEKL.

The V gene is TRBV7-3, the J gene TRBJ2-2, with a possible D match to TRBD2 (5 bases). Trimming removed 2 bases from V and 5 bases from J, with 12 bases in between. This CDR3 spans 15 amino acids. CDR1 is SGHTA, CDR2 FQGTGA, per germline. Written as DNA, the CDR3 is TGTGCCAGCAGCTTATGGTCCCCGGGAACCGGGGAGCTGTTTTTT. It is translated as CASSLWSPGTGELFF.